This TCR beta chain was obtained from a study of shared clonotypes between healthy human individuals. On this clone: The sample has other DNA sequences that encode this CDR3 too.

The study enrolled healthy HIV-negative adults without recent acute infections or vaccinations as donors. Only in-frame clones appear in the TCRdb table, and some are missing; sequencing was by immunoSEQ multiplex PCR. Found here are 2 million to 2.5 million clones, around 95% of them singletons; the top ten hold about 0.13%. The trim removed 1 base at V and 3 bases at J, leaving 0 bases unmatched. The germline V gene encodes CDR1 SGHNT and CDR2 YYREEE (reference sequence). This CDR3 is built from 13 residues. This sequence originates from a man between 18 and 35 years old in good health. The sample consisted of naive CD4+ T cells sorted from blood. Subset defined: CD45RA+ positively selected. This sequence joins TRBV5-4 and TRBJ2-5; 7 bases map to TRBD1. The CDR3 DNA reads TGTGCCAGCAGCTTGACAGGGGAAGAGACCCAGTACTTC. Translated, it gives CASSLTGEETQYF.